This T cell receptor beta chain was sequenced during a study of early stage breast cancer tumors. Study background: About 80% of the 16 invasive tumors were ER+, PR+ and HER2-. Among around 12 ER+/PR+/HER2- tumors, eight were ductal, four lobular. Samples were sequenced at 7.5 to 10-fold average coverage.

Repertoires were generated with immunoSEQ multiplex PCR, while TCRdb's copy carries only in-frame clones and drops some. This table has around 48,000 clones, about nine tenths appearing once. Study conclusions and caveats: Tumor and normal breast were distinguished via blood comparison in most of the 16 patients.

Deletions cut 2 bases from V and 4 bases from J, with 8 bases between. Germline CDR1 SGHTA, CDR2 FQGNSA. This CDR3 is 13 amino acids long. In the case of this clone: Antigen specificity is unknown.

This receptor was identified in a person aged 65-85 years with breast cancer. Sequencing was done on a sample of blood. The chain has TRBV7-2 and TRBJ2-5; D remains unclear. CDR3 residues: CASSLSPVETQYF. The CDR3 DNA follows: TGTGCCAGCAGCTTAAGCCCCGTAGAGACCCAGTACTTC.